The next 9 T cell receptor beta chains were all read from a single sample in a study of OX40 agonist ivuxolimab in advanced cancers. The protocol was immunoSEQ multiplex PCR, while the TCRdb copy is restricted to in-frame clones and leaves out a portion. Of roughly 76,000 clones detected, approximately 85% appear once; the ten largest clones hold 5% to 6.5%. The sample in question was CD4+ or CD8+ T cells sorted from blood, obtained in a trial of the OX40 agonist ivuxolimab. These receptors originate from an adult with an advanced solid tumor such as melanoma, head and neck, liver or kidney cancer.

This chain connects TRBV11-2 to TRBJ1-4, with D perhaps matching TRBD1 (5 bases). The CDR3 is made up of 16 amino acids. CDR1 is SGHAT and CDR2 is FQNNGV in the germline V gene. The V end lost 3 bases, the J end lost 5 bases, and 16 bases lay between the germline ends. DNA of the CDR3: TGTGCCAGCAGCTTGGGCGGCGGACACCCAAATGAAAAACTGTTTTTT. Translated: CASSLGGGHPNEKLFF.

This clone has a single count. The V and J genes are TRBV6-1 and TRBJ2-2; D is unclear. Trimming removed 2 bases from V and 4 bases from J, with 5 bases in between. The CDR3 length is 13 residues. CDR1 MNHNS and CDR2 SASEGT come from the germline V gene. CDR3 amino acids: CASSELVTGELFF. In DNA, the CDR3 is TGTGCCAGCAGTGAATTAGTCACCGGGGAGCTGTTTTTT.

V and J are TRBV4-3 and TRBJ2-3, with 8 positions matching TRBD2. CDR1 is LGHNA and CDR2 is YSLEER in the germline V gene. J was trimmed by 5 bases and V by 1 base; bases with no gene match: 8. The CDR3 loop spans 16 amino acids. CDR3 region: CASSQGPGGGKDTQYF. Written as DNA, the CDR3 is TGCGCCAGCAGCCAAGGTCCAGGCGGGGGGAAAGATACGCAGTATTTT.

The gene calls are TRBV9 and TRBJ2-1; D is possibly TRBD1 (6 bases). CDR1 and CDR2 (germline): SGDLS, YYNGEE. Deletions cut 4 bases from V and 0 bases from J, with 14 bases between. The CDR3 consists of 16 residues. CDR3 sequence (DNA): TGTGCCAGCAGCCCTCGACAGGCTTTCTCCTACAATGAGCAGTTCTTC. It is translated as CASSPRQAFSYNEQFF.

For this clone: Other nucleotide sequences from this sample produce the same CDR3. J is TRBJ2-5 and V is TRBV2; 16 bases are a match to TRBD2. V was pared by 3 bases and J by 5 bases, with 0 bases of the junction left unmatched. Germline CDR1 and CDR2: SNHLY and FYNNEI. The CDR3 contains 15 residues. CDR3 sequence reads: CASSEGLAGGETQYF. The CDR3 region has the DNA TGTGCCAGCAGTGAGGGACTAGCGGGGGGGGAGACCCAGTACTTC.

This chain connects TRBV21-1 to TRBJ1-2. TRBV21-1 is a recognized pseudogene. The CDR3 loop spans 11 amino acids. CDR3: CASGRGAGYTF. The CDR3 DNA reads as TGTGCCAGCGGCAGGGGGGCGGGCTACACCTTC.

This chain joins TRBV6-5 and TRBJ2-1; 9 bases align to TRBD1. CDR1 is MNHEY and CDR2 is SVGAGI in the germline V gene. This CDR3 region has 13 residues. V trimming: 5 bases; J trimming: 6 bases; junction bases outside the gene matches: 2. The CDR3 DNA is TGTGCCAGCAGTAGGACAGGGGTCAATGAGCAGTTCTTC. Translating gives CASSRTGVNEQFF.

This clone was detected only a few times. The chain joins TRBV6-6 to TRBJ1-1, with D maybe TRBD1 (6 bases). The CDR3 totals 15 residues. V was clipped by 6 bases and J by 4 bases, with 18 bases between them. In germline, CDR1 is MNHNY, CDR2 SVGAGI (reference sequence). The CDR3 DNA follows: TGTGCCAGCAGCCTTACTGGGGGGCTTGTCACTGAAGCTTTCTTT. Amino acids: CASSLTGGLVTEAFF.

The chain joins TRBV5-6 to TRBJ1-2; TRBD1 is a possible D gene (6 bases). The V end was cut by 1 base, the J end by 8 bases, with 12 bases between. CDR1 is SGHDT and CDR2 is YYEEEE in the germline V gene. The CDR3 totals 13 residues. CDR3 amino acids: CASSLQGPRGYTF. CDR3 DNA sequence: TGTGCCAGCAGCTTGCAGGGGCCGAGGGGCTACACCTTC.